Included here is one TCR beta chain sequence, with context. The antigen it binds to is not known. Base-call qualities are not available, and no considerably larger clone is one nucleotide away. This record comes from a study of cytomegalovirus exposure and HLA in healthy donors (dated by TCRdb to 2016 to 2017). As for the study more broadly: According to a later analysis, one platform produced both the 110 or so validation repertoires and the 670 or so repertoires of the first cohort. The study aimed to test whether signatures of past pathogen exposure could be identified by cataloging public T cell receptors. Along with the roughly 710-subject first cohort, a separate validation cohort of around 110 different subjects was used. To predict cytomegalovirus infection status, the study combined high-throughput TCR immunosequencing, statistical association of individual TCRs with disease status, and machine learning.

Trimming removed 4 bases from V and 1 base from J, leaving 11 bases between the germline ends. From cysteine to phenylalanine, the CDR3 is 14 amino acids long. Of all the DNA, just the CDR3 is kept, 42 bases in frame from base 1. Via the germline V gene, CDR1 is SGHRS and CDR2 YFSETQ. Overall study results and their limits: The classifier was reported to diagnose cytomegalovirus status with high specificity and sensitivity in both the original cohort and the validation cohort. Three of the identified cytomegalovirus-associated TCR beta chains were confirmed in vitro to be specific for cytomegalovirus antigens. A later analysis had no HLA typing for the validation cohort, so co-occurrence there was scored across all 130 or so repertoires. According to the authors, the approach could potentially be generalized to other disease states and immunological phenotypes. The study gave a list of 150 to 200 TCR beta chains associated with cytomegalovirus. In a later analysis, TCRs clustered in the first cohort were found to also tend to co-occur in the 120 or so validation repertoires, with 94% of cluster scores above 0. While some public TCRs were present in many individuals, most TCR sequences turned up only very rarely across donors.

Separate from the approximately 700-subject first cohort, the validation cohort of about 130 subjects was the group to which the donors belonged. The library was generated by the immunoSEQ multiplex PCR assay. In the authors' own workflow: A statistical classification framework was built for diagnosing cytomegalovirus status from the catalog of TCR beta chain sequences. TCRdb's version of the immuneACCESS table is confined to in-frame rearrangements and falls short of the full clone set. An unresolved V gene accounts for under half of the shortfall where checked; the remainder is of unknown origin. V and J calls and clone size are copied from that table; D and trimming were computed from the DNA. In this sample the table shows about 160,000 clones, 86% of which occur a single time. The ten largest clonotypes hold about 5.8% of the sample.

This clonotype was obtained from a woman aged 25-40 years in good health and CMV-seronegative. The specimen was PBMCs. The chain is encoded by TRBV5-1 joined to TRBJ1-1; TRBD1 is a weak D gene call, 6 bases matching. The CDR3 in this case is CASSANRANTEAFF. The DNA is as follows: TGCGCCAGCAGCGCTAACAGGGCGAACACTGAAGCTTTCTTT.